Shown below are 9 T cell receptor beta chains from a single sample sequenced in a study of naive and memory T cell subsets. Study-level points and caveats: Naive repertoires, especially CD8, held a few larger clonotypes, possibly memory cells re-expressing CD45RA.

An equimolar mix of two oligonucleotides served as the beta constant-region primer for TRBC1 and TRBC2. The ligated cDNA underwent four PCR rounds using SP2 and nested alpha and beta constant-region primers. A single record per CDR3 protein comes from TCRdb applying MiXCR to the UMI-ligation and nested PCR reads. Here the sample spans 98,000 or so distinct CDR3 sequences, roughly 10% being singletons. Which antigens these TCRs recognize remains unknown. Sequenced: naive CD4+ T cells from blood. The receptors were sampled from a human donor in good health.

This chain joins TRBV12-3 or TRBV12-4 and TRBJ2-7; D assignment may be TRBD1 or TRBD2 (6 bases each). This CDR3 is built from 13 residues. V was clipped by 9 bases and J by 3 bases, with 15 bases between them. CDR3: CASWRGSGYEQYF. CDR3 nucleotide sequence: TGTGCCAGTTGGAGGGGGAGCGGCTACGAGCAGTACTTC.

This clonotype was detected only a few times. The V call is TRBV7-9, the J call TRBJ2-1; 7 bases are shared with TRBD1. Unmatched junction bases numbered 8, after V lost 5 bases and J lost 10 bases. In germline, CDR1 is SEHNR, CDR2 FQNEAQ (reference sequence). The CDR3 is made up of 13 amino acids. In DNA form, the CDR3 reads TGTGCCAGCAGCATAACAGGGGTTTCCGAGCAGTTCTTC. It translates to CASSITGVSEQFF.

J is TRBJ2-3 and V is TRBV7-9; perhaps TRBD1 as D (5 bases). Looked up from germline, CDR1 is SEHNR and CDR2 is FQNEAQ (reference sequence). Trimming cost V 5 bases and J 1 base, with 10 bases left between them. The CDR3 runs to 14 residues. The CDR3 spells CASSLTRGTDTQYF. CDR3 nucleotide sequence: TGTGCCAGCAGCCTTACCAGGGGCACAGATACGCAGTATTTT.

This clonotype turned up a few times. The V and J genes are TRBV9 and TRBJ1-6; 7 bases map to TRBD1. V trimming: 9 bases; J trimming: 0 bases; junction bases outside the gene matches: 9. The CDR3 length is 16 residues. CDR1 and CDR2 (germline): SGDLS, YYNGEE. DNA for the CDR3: TGTGCCACTTCACAGGGGCCGAGCTCCTATAATTCACCCCTCCACTTT. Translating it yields CATSQGPSSYNSPLHF.

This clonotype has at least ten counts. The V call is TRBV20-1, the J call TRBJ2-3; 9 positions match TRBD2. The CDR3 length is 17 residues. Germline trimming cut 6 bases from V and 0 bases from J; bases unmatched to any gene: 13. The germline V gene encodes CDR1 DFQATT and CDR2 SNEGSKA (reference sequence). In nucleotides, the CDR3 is TGCAGTGCAGAGGGGGGGACTAGCTTAAGAAGCACAGATACGCAGTATTTT. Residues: CSAEGGTSLRSTDTQYF.

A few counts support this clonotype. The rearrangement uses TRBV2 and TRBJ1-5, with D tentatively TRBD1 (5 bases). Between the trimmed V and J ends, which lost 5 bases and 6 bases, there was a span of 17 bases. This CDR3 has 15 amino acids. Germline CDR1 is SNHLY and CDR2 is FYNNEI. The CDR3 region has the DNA TGTGCCAGCAGTTCAGGTTCAGGGCCAATTCAGCCCCAGCATTTT. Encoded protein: CASSSGSGPIQPQHF.

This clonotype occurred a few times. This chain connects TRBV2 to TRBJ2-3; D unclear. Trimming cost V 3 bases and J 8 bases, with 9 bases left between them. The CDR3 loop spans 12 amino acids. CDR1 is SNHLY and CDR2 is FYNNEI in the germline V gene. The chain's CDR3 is CASSDFVGTQYF. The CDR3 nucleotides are TGTGCCAGCAGTGATTTCGTTGGTACGCAGTATTTT.

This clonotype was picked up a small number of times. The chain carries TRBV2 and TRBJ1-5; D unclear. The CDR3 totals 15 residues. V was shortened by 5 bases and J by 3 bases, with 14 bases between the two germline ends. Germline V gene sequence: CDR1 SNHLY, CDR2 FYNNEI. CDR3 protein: CASSKGEQVNQPQHF. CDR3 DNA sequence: TGTGCCAGCAGTAAGGGAGAACAAGTCAATCAGCCCCAGCATTTT.

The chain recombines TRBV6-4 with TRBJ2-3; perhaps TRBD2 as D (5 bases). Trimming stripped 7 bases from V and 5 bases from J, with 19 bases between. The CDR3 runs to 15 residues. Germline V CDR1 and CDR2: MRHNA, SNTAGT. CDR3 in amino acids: CASNPILGRVDTQYF. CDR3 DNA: TGTGCCAGCAACCCCATCTTAGGGAGAGTAGATACGCAGTATTTT.